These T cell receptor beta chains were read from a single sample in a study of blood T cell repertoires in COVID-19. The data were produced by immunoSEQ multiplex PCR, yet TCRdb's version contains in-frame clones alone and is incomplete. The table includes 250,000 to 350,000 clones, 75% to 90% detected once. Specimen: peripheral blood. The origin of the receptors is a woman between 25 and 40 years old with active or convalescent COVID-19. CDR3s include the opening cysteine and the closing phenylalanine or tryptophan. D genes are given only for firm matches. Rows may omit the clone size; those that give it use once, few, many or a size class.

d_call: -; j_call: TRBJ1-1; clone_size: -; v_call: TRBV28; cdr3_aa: CASSLPLRNTEAFF; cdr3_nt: TGTGCCAGCAGTTTACCCCTGAGGAACACTGAAGCTTTCTTT
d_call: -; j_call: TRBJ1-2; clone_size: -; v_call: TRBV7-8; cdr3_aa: CASSSSGADYGYTF; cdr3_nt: TGTGCCAGCAGCTCGAGCGGAGCTGACTATGGCTACACCTTC
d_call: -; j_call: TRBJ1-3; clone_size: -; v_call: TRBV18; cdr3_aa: CASSPLMTGSGNTIYF; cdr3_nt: TGTGCCAGCTCACCCCTTATGACAGGTTCTGGAAACACCATATATTTT
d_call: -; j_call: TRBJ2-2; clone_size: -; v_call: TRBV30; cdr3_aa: CAWSYRVAGELFF; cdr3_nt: TGTGCCTGGAGTTACAGGGTTGCCGGGGAGCTGTTTTTT
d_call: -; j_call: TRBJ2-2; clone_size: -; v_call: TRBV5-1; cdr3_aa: CASSSQTVPGELFF; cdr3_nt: TGCGCCAGCAGCTCCCAAACAGTCCCCGGGGAGCTGTTTTTT
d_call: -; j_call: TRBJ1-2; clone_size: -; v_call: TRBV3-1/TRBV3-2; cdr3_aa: CASSHLIRAGDYTF; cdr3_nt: TGTGCCAGCAGCCACCTCATCAGGGCGGGGGACTACACCTTC
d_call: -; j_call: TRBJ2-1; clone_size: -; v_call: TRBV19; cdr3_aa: CASSSGNEQFF; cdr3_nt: TGTGCCAGTAGCTCCGGCAATGAGCAGTTCTTC
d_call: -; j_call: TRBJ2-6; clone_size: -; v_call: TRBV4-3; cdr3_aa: CASSQHITGSGANVLTF; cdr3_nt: TGCGCCAGCAGCCAACATATAACAGGGTCTGGGGCCAACGTCCTGACTTTC
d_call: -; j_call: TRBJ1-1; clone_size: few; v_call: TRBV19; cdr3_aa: CASKLNVVGTGQNTEAFF; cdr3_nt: TGTGCCAGTAAACTAAATGTGGTGGGAACAGGGCAAAACACTGAAGCTTTCTTT
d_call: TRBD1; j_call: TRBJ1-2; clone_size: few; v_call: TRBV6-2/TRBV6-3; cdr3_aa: CASSYNLDRGPGNYGYTF; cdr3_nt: TGTGCCAGCAGCTATAACCTGGACAGGGGGCCTGGAAACTATGGCTACACCTTC
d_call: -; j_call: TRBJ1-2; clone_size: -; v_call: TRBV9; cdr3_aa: CASSAGRSATYGYTF; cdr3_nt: TGTGCCAGCAGCGCAGGCAGATCGGCCACCTATGGCTACACCTTC
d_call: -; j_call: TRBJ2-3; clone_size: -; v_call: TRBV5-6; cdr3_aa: CASSFRGLDTQYF; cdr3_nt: TGTGCCAGCAGCTTTCGGGGGTTGGATACGCAGTATTTT
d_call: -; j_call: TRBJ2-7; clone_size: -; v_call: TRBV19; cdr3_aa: CASSRRVGNEQYF; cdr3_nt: TGTGCCAGTAGTAGGAGGGTCGGGAACGAGCAGTACTTC
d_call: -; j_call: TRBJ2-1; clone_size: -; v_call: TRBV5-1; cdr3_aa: CASSSTGEFYNEQFF; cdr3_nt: TGCGCCAGCAGCAGTACGGGGGAGTTTTACAATGAGCAGTTCTTC
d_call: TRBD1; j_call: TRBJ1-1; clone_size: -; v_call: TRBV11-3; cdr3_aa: CASSLGQGSNTEAFF; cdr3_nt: TGTGCCAGCAGCCTAGGACAGGGGTCGAACACTGAAGCTTTCTTT
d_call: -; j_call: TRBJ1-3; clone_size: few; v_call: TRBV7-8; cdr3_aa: CASRLGQPSGNTIYF; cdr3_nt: TGTGCCAGCAGACTCGGACAGCCCTCTGGAAACACCATATATTTT
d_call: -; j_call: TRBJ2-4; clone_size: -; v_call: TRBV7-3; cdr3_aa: CASSSRDTKNIQYF; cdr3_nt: TGTGCCAGCAGCTCCCGGGACACCAAAAACATTCAGTACTTC
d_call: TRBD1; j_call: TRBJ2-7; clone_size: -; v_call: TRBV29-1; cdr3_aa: CSVGTGYEQYF; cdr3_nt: TGCAGCGTTGGGACAGGCTACGAGCAGTACTTC
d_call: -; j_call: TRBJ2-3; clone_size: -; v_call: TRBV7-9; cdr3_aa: CASMSPGSQDTQYF; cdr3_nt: TGTGCCAGCATGTCCCCGGGGTCACAGGATACGCAGTATTTT
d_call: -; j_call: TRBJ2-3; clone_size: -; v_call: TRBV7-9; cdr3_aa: CASSSMGGRGTDTQYF; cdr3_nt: TGTGCCAGCAGCTCCATGGGGGGGCGGGGCACAGATACGCAGTATTTT
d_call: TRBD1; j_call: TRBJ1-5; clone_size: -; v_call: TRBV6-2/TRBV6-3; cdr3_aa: CASSSGTGYNQPQHF; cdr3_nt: TGTGCCAGCAGCTCCGGGACAGGGTACAATCAGCCCCAGCATTTT
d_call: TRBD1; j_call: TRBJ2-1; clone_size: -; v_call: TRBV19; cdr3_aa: CASSIWDSAYNEQFF; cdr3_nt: TGTGCCAGTAGTATCTGGGACAGTGCCTACAATGAGCAGTTCTTC
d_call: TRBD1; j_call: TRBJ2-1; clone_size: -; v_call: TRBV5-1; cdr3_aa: CASSLAPGQTNEQFF; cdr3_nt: TGCGCCAGCAGCTTGGCCCCGGGACAGACGAATGAGCAGTTCTTC
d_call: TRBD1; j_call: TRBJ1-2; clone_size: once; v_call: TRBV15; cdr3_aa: CATSTGQGARGYTF; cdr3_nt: TGTGCCACCAGCACCGGACAGGGGGCGAGAGGCTACACCTTC
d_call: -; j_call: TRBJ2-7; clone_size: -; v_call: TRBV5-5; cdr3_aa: CASSFAGYEQYF; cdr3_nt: TGTGCCAGCAGCTTTGCAGGATACGAGCAGTACTTC
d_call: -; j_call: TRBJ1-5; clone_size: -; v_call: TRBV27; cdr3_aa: CASSNQAFFGGQPQHF; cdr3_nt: TGTGCCAGCAGTAACCAGGCTTTTTTCGGTGGACAGCCCCAGCATTTT
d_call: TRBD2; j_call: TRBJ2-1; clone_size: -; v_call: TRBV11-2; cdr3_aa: CASSRLAGSSSYNEQFF; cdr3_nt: TGTGCCAGCAGCCGACTAGCGGGGTCGAGCTCCTACAATGAGCAGTTCTTC
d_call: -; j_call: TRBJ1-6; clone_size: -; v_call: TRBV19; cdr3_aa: CASSIFQGLSYNSPLHF; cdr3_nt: TGTGCCAGTAGTATCTTCCAGGGGTTATCCTATAATTCACCCCTCCACTTT
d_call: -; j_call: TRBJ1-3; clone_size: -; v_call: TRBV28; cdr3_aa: CASREGHSGNTIYF; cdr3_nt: TGTGCCAGCAGGGAGGGGCATTCTGGAAACACCATATATTTT
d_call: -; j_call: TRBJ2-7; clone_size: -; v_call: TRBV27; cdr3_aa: CASSSQTGNHEQYF; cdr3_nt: TGTGCCAGCAGTTCCCAAACAGGGAACCACGAGCAGTACTTC
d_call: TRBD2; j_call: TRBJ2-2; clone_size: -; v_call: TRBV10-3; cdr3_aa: CAIHGEGNTGELFF; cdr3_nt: TGTGCCATCCACGGGGAGGGGAACACCGGGGAGCTGTTTTTT
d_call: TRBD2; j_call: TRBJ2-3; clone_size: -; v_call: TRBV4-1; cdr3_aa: CASSQSQRGSTDTQYF; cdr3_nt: TGCGCCAGCAGCCAATCACAGCGGGGGAGCACAGATACGCAGTATTTT
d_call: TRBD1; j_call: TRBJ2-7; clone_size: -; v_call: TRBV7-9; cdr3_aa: CASSSNPDRGSYEQYF; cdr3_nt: TGTGCCAGCAGCTCTAATCCGGACAGGGGATCCTACGAGCAGTACTTC
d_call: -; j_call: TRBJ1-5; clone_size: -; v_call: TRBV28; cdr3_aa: CASSFRGVGPQHF; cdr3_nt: TGTGCCAGCAGTTTCAGGGGCGTTGGGCCCCAGCATTTT
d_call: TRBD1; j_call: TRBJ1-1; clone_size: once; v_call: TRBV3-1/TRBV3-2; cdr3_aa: CASSHRQGAAFF; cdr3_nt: TGTGCCAGCAGCCACAGACAGGGGGCAGCTTTCTTT
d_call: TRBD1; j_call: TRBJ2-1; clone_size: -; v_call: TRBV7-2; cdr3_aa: CASSQHRGSYNEQFF; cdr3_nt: TGTGCCAGCAGCCAACACAGGGGATCCTACAATGAGCAGTTCTTC
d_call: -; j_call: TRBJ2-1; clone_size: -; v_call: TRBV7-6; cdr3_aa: CASSSGQGFYGEQFF; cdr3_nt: TGTGCCAGCAGCTCCGGTCAGGGCTTCTATGGTGAGCAGTTCTTC
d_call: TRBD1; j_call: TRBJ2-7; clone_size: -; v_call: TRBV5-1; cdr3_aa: CASNPGTASYEQYF; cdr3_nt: TGCGCCAGCAATCCGGGGACAGCTTCCTACGAGCAGTACTTC
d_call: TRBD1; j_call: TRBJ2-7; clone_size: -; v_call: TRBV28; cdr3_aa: CASSALRSTGSSYEQYF; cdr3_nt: TGTGCCAGCAGTGCTCTGAGGTCGACAGGGAGCTCCTACGAGCAGTACTTC
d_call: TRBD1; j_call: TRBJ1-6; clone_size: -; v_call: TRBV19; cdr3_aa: CASQTGTGRFGNSPLHF; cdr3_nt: TGTGCCAGTCAAACCGGGACAGGGCGGTTCGGGAATTCACCCCTCCACTTT
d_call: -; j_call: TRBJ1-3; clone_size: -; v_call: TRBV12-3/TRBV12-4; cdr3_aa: CASSMSPGNTIYF; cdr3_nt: TGTGCCAGCAGTATGAGCCCAGGAAACACCATATATTTT
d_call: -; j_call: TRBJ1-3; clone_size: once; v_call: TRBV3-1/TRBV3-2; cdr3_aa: CASSHLEGAGGNTIYF; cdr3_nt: TGTGCCAGCAGCCATTTAGAGGGCGCTGGGGGAAACACCATATATTTT
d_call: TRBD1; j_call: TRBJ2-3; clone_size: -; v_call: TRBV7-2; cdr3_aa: CASSWTGTGGVNTDTQYF; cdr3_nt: TGTGCCAGCAGCTGGACCGGGACAGGGGGCGTGAACACAGATACGCAGTATTTT
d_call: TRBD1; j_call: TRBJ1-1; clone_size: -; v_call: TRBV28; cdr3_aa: CASTIRGTANTEAFF; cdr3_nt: TGTGCCAGCACCATCAGGGGGACAGCGAACACTGAAGCTTTCTTT
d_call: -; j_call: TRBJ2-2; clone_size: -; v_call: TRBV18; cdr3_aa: CASSPYGALTNTGELFF; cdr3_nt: TGTGCCAGCTCCCCCTATGGGGCCCTGACGAACACCGGGGAGCTGTTTTTT
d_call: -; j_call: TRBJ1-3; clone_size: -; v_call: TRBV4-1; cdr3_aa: CASSQEGFPGSGNTIYF; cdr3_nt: TGCGCCAGCAGCCAAGAGGGTTTTCCGGGGTCTGGAAACACCATATATTTT